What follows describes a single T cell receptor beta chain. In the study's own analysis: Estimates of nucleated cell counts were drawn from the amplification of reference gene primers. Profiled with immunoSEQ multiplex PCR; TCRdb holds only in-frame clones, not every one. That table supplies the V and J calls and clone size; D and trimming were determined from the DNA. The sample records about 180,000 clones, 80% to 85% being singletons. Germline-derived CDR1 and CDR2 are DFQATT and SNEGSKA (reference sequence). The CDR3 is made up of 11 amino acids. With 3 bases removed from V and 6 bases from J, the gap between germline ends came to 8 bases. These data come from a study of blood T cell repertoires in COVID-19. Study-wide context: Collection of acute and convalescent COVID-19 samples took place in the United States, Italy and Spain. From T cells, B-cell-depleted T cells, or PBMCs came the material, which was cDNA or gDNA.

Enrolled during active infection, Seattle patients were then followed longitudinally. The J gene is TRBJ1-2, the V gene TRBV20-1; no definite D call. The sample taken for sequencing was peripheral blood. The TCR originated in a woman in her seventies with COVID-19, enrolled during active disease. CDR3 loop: CSARLFDGYTF. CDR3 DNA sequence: TGCAGTGCTAGGTTATTTGATGGCTACACCTTC.